Shown below are 30 T cell receptor beta chains from a single sample sequenced in a study of early T cells in non-severe SARS-CoV-2 infection. One entry per CDR3 protein results from TCRdb running MiXCR on the 5' RACE reads. The data hold 65,000 to 85,000 distinct CDR3 sequences, with 15% to 18% observed a single time. Sample: whole blood. The receptors originated from an adult who was a healthcare worker with PCR-confirmed SARS-CoV-2 infection or an uninfected control (not recorded which).

This clonotype has just a few counts. The CDR3 is CATTENYGYTF. The CDR3 coding sequence is TGTGCCACCACAGAAAACTATGGCTACACCTTC. The V gene is TRBV6-1, the J gene TRBJ1-2; D is unclear. CDR1 is MNHNS, CDR2 SASEGT, per germline. Trimming took 10 bases from V and 2 from J, leaving 8 bases between them. This CDR3 contains 11 residues.

The J gene is TRBJ2-2, the V gene TRBV27, with D possibly matching TRBD2 (6 bases). Per germline, CDR1 MNHEY and CDR2 SMNVEV (reference sequence). Trimming removed 3 bases at V and 2 bases at J, with 13 bases between. This CDR3 has 16 amino acids. The CDR3 is CASSLEASVNTGELFF. CDR3 DNA: TGTGCCAGCAGTTTGGAAGCTAGCGTTAACACCGGGGAGCTGTTTTTT.

V and J are TRBV11-2 and TRBJ1-2; D perhaps matches TRBD1 (6 bases). This CDR3 spans 18 amino acids. Trimming pared 5 bases from V and 8 bases from J, leaving 30 bases between. In germline, CDR1 is SGHAT, CDR2 FQNNGV. DNA of the CDR3: TGTGCCAGCAGCCTGTCGTCCGGGGGGAGAACAGGGAGACAGGGCTACACCTTC. Its translation is CASSLSSGGRTGRQGYTF.

In its sample, this clonotype was seen a few times. The chain combines TRBV11-3 with TRBJ2-2, with D maybe TRBD1 (5 bases). Germline V lookup: CDR1 SGHNT, CDR2 YENEEA. The CDR3 runs 14 residues. The ends were cut back, 5 bases at V and 8 bases at J, with 15 bases in the middle. CDR3 DNA sequence: TGTGCCAGCAGCACTGAGACAGATTTGGGGGAGCTGTTTTTT. This sequence encodes CASSTETDLGELFF.

V and J are TRBV9 and TRBJ1-5, with D possibly matching TRBD1 (6 bases). This CDR3 region has 13 residues. The V and J ends lost 3 bases and 4 bases respectively, with 8 bases between them. The germline gives CDR1 SGDLS, CDR2 YYNGEE. This CDR3 reads CASSEGGNQPQHF. DNA of the CDR3: TGTGCCAGCAGCGAAGGGGGAAATCAGCCCCAGCATTTT.

The table lists this clonotype with a few counts. The gene calls are TRBV12-3 or TRBV12-4 and TRBJ1-3; the match to TRBD1 covers 8 bases. The CDR3 spans 15 residues. J lost 4 bases, V lost 6 bases, and 8 bases had no gene match. This chain's CDR3 is CASSPQGAFGNTIYF. The CDR3 nucleotides are TGTGCCAGCAGCCCTCAGGGGGCGTTCGGAAACACCATATATTTT.

The chain carries TRBV20-1 and TRBJ2-7; D may be TRBD2 (6 bases). Germline V lookup: CDR1 DFQATT, CDR2 SNEGSKA (reference sequence). This CDR3 is 14 amino acids long. V lost 2 bases and J 1 base, leaving 12 bases between the germline ends. CDR3 in amino acids: CSARFLANSYEQYF. Written as DNA, the CDR3 is TGCAGTGCTAGATTTCTAGCGAATTCCTACGAGCAGTACTTC.

In this sample, this clonotype turned up many times. The V call is TRBV28, the J call TRBJ1-6, with 10 bases matching TRBD1. In germline, CDR1 is MDHEN, CDR2 SYDVKM. The CDR3 sequence is 15 residues long. Trimming removed 8 bases from V and 3 bases from J; junction bases left unmatched: 4. The CDR3 here is CASERTGGYNSPLHF. The DNA of the CDR3 is TGTGCCAGCGAGAGGACAGGGGGCTATAATTCACCCCTCCACTTT.

V usage is TRBV7-2 and J usage is TRBJ2-1; 11 bases map to TRBD2. The CDR3 sequence is 15 residues long. Germline lookup yields CDR1 SGHTA and CDR2 FQGNSA. After removal of 4 bases from V and 4 bases from J, the junction contained 3 bases not matched to a gene. As DNA, the CDR3 is TGTGCCAGCAGCTCCGGGACTAGCGGTTACAATGAGCAGTTCTTC. It encodes CASSSGTSGYNEQFF.

This clonotype was picked up a small number of times. This chain joins TRBV28 and TRBJ2-5; 7 nucleotides match TRBD1. The junction had 10 bases not matched to a gene; V was cut back by 10 bases and J by 5 bases. CDR3 length: 13 residues. CDR1 and CDR2 from the germline V gene are MDHEN and SYDVKM. The CDR3 here is CAIRLQGWETQYF. The CDR3 DNA reads TGTGCCATCCGATTACAGGGGTGGGAGACCCAGTACTTC. Based on the CDR3 plus reference TRBV28 and TRBJ2-5, the full variable domain is DVKVTQSSRYLVKRTGEKVFLECVQDMDHENMFWYRQDPGLGLRLIYFSYDVKMKEKGDIPEGYSVSREKKERFSLILESASTNQTSMYLCAIRLQGWETQYFGPGTRLLVL.

This clonotype was observed a handful of times. The chain has TRBV18 and TRBJ2-3; no reliable D call. This CDR3 is 13 amino acids long. The V gene's germline CDR1 is KGHSH and CDR2 LQKENI. The V gene lost 6 bases and the J gene lost 0 bases, with 7 bases spanning the gap. The DNA for the CDR3 is TGTGCCAGCTCCCGTTCTAGCACAGATACGCAGTATTTT. Translating it yields CASSRSSTDTQYF.

The genes are TRBV3-1 and TRBJ2-1, with D hard to call. CDR1 and CDR2 from the germline V gene are LGHDT and YNNKEL (reference sequence). This CDR3 has 13 residues. The V end lost 0 bases, the J end lost 7 bases, and 7 bases lay between the germline ends. The DNA of the CDR3 is TGTGCCAGCAGCCAAGATGCTGTTAATGAGCAGTTCTTC. Its translation is CASSQDAVNEQFF.

This clonotype was picked up a small number of times. This chain joins TRBV4-3 and TRBJ2-2; 7 nucleotides agree with TRBD2. The V and J ends lost 3 bases and 7 bases, in that order; junction bases with no gene match: 5. The V gene's germline CDR1 is LGHNA and CDR2 YSLEER. The CDR3 length is 14 residues. The CDR3 here is CASSHLGGIGELFF. The CDR3 DNA reads TGCGCCAGCAGCCACCTGGGGGGGATCGGGGAGCTGTTTTTT.

The CDR3, as DNA: TGTGCCAGCAGCTTTTCTAGCGGGAAGGGGGGTTCAGATACGCAGTATTTT. Its protein is CASSFSSGKGGSDTQYF. This chain connects TRBV7-2 to TRBJ2-3; TRBD2 aligns across 9 bases. The CDR3 spans 17 residues. Germline CDR1 and CDR2: SGHTA and FQGNSA. The J segment lost 4 bases and the V segment lost 3 bases, leaving 11 bases of the junction unmatched. Full variable domain (outside the CDR3, taken from reference TRBV7-2 and TRBJ2-3): GAGVSQSPSNKVTEKGKDVELRCDPISGHTALYWYRQSLGQGLEFLIYFQGNSAPDKSGLPSDRFSAERTGGSVSTLTIQRTQQEDSAVYLCASSFSSGKGGSDTQYFGPGTRLTVL.

This clonotype was counted many times. The junction does not match germline at one end; this may be a read error. The V call is TRBV6-2 or TRBV6-3, the J call TRBJ2-3; 7 bases align to TRBD1. Germline V CDR1 and CDR2: MNHEY, SVGEGT. The CDR3 contains 14 residues. CDR3 in DNA: TGTGCCAGCAATTACAGGGGAGTATCAGATACGCAGTATTTT. The encoded protein is CASNYRGVSDTQYF.

V gene TRBV7-9 combines with J gene TRBJ2-1; the D call may be TRBD1 or TRBD2 (5 bases each). Germline V gene lookup returns CDR1 SEHNR and CDR2 FQNEAQ (reference sequence). The V gene lost 7 bases and the J gene lost 5 bases, with 15 bases spanning the gap. The CDR3 runs 14 residues. CDR3 sequence: CASTGTSENNEQFF. In DNA, the CDR3 is TGTGCCAGCACCGGGACGTCAGAAAACAATGAGCAGTTCTTC.

For the CDR3, the DNA is TGTGCCAGCAGTGACAGAGCGGATACCTATGGCTACACCTTC. This encodes CASSDRADTYGYTF. V usage is TRBV7-9 and J usage is TRBJ1-2, with a possible D match to TRBD1 (5 bases). The CDR3 totals 14 residues. The germline V gene has CDR1 SEHNR and CDR2 FQNEAQ (reference sequence). The V end was cut by 6 bases, the J end by 4 bases, with 15 bases between.

The V gene is TRBV9, the J gene TRBJ2-5; 8 bases match TRBD2. The length of the CDR3 is 15 residues. CDR1 and CDR2 (germline): SGDLS, YYNGEE. With 3 bases clipped from V and 3 bases from J, the junction kept 7 bases outside the gene matches. The CDR3 loop reads CASSATGRAKETQYF. The CDR3 DNA follows: TGTGCCAGCAGCGCGACCGGGAGGGCGAAAGAGACCCAGTACTTC.

The chain is built from TRBV29-1 and TRBJ1-4, with D unclear. V lost 6 bases, J lost 7 bases, and 6 bases lay in between. This CDR3 has 10 residues. Germline CDR1 and CDR2: SQVTM and ANQGSEA. The CDR3 is CSVAAEKLFF. The CDR3 DNA follows: TGCAGCGTCGCAGCTGAAAAACTGTTTTTT.

The chain couples TRBV7-2 to TRBJ2-1; D unclear. The CDR3 extends over 13 amino acids. V was trimmed by 5 bases and J by 6 bases, leaving 11 bases between them. Looked up from germline, CDR1 is SGHTA and CDR2 is FQGNSA. For the CDR3, the DNA is TGTGCCAGCAGCCCCTACGTGGGCAATGAGCAGTTCTTC. Amino acid sequence: CASSPYVGNEQFF.

The genes are TRBV28 and TRBJ2-1; D not resolved. Trimming left V 3 bases short and J 11 bases short, with 17 bases between. Germline assignment: CDR1 MDHEN and CDR2 SYDVKM. The CDR3 covers 14 residues. As DNA, the CDR3 is TGTGCCAGCAGTTTCATTTCCGACCGTCCTAAGCAGTTCTTC. This codes for CASSFISDRPKQFF.

The chain employs TRBV5-6 and TRBJ2-1, with 9 bases that match TRBD2. CDR3 size: 16 residues. Germline trimming cut 0 bases from V and 7 bases from J; bases unmatched to any gene: 8. Looked up from germline, CDR1 is SGHDT and CDR2 is YYEEEE. In DNA, the CDR3 is TGTGCCAGCAGCTTGGTCCCAGCGGGGGGTCTTAATGAGCAGTTCTTC. Its protein is CASSLVPAGGLNEQFF. The entire variable domain, with the rest obtained from reference TRBV5-6 and TRBJ2-1, is as follows: DAGVTQSPTHLIKTRGQQVTLRCSPKSGHDTVSWYQQALGQGPQFIFQYYEEEERQRGNFPDRFSGHQFPNYSSELNVNALLLGDSALYLCASSLVPAGGLNEQFFGPGTRLTVL.

For this clonotype: Possible read error: a much larger clone is one base away. The rearrangement uses TRBV2 and TRBJ2-5; either TRBD1 or TRBD2 may supply D (5 bases each). The CDR3 consists of 15 residues. Per the germline V gene, CDR1 is SNHLY and CDR2 is FYNNEI. The DNA for the CDR3 is TGTACCAGCAGTCGATCGTGGGGGAACCAAGAGACCCAGTACTTC. It yields the protein CTSSRSWGNQETQYF.

In its sample, this clonotype was seen a few times. The chain combines TRBV27 with TRBJ2-7; D remains unclear. This CDR3 has 12 residues. V lost 8 bases, J lost 2 bases, and 10 bases lay in between. In germline, CDR1 is MNHEY, CDR2 SMNVEV (reference sequence). The chain's CDR3 is CASGSTPYEQYF. DNA for the CDR3: TGTGCCAGCGGATCGACTCCCTACGAGCAGTACTTC.

This clonotype is a singleton in its sample. A much larger clone sits a single nucleotide away, making a read error possible. The chain carries TRBV29-1 and TRBJ2-6; D gene uncertain. Trimming removed 1 base from V and 2 bases from J, with 3 bases in between. CDR1 is SQVTM, CDR2 ANQGSEA, per germline. CDR3 length: 13 residues. CDR3 amino acids: CSVEGPGANVLTF. Written as DNA, the CDR3 is TGCAGCGTTGAAGGCCCTGGGGCCAACGTCCTGACTTTC.

This clonotype was picked up a small number of times. This sequence joins TRBV7-2 and TRBJ2-7, with D perhaps matching TRBD1 (6 bases). The length of the CDR3 is 15 residues. Per germline, CDR1 SGHTA and CDR2 FQGNSA. Trimming left V 5 bases short and J 0 bases short, with 14 bases between. The CDR3: CASSANRQVSYEQYF. The CDR3 nucleotides read TGTGCCAGCAGCGCAAACAGACAGGTCTCCTACGAGCAGTACTTC.

The chain joins TRBV11-1 to TRBJ1-1; D might be TRBD1 (5 bases). Germline lookup yields CDR1 SGHAT and CDR2 FQDESV (reference sequence). The CDR3 has 12 residues. Deletions cut 5 bases from V and 4 bases from J, with 8 bases between. CDR3 coding DNA: TGTGCCAGCAGCGCAGGGTTCACTGAAGCTTTCTTT. Residues: CASSAGFTEAFF.

This chain links TRBV28 with TRBJ2-1, with unresolved D. V lost 10 bases to trimming and J lost 6 bases, with 13 bases between them. There are 12 residues in the CDR3. Per germline, CDR1 MDHEN and CDR2 SYDVKM. CDR3 amino acids: CATCDTGNEQFF. The DNA of the CDR3 is TGTGCCACCTGTGACACTGGCAATGAGCAGTTCTTC.

This clonotype was observed a few times. The gene calls are TRBV6-1 and TRBJ2-1; 11 nucleotides line up with TRBD2. Per the germline V gene, CDR1 is MNHNS and CDR2 is SASEGT. Trimming cost V 4 bases and J 4 bases; bases outside gene matches: 3. The CDR3 sequence is 15 residues long. The CDR3 DNA sequence: TGTGCCAGCAGTGTCAGACTAGCGGGATACAATGAGCAGTTCTTC. Translated: CASSVRLAGYNEQFF.

The sample holds a few counts of this clonotype. V and J are TRBV5-4 and TRBJ2-1; 14 nucleotides match TRBD2. The CDR3 runs to 17 residues. Germline V lookup: CDR1 SGHNT, CDR2 YYREEE (reference sequence). The V and J ends lost 3 bases and 6 bases, in that order; junction bases with no gene match: 8. CDR3 loop: CASSSLTSGGAPNEQFF. The DNA of the CDR3 is TGTGCCAGCAGCTCCCTGACTAGCGGGGGGGCCCCCAATGAGCAGTTCTTC.